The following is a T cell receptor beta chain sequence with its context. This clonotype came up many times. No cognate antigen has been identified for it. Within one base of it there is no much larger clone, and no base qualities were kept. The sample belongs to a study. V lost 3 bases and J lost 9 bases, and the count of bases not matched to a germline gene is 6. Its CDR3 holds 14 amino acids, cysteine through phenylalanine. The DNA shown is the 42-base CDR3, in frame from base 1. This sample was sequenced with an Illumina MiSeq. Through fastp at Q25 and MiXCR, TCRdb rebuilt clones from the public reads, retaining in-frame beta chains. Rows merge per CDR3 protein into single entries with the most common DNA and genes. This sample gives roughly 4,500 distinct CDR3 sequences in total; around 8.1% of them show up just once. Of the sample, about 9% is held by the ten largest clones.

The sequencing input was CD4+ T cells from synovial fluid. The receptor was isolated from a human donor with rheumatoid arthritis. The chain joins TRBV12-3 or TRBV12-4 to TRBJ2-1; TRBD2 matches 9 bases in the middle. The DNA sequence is TGTGCCAGCAGTTTTTCTAGCGGGGATAGTGAGCAGTTCTTC. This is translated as CASSFSSGDSEQFF.